These 5 T cell receptor beta chains share one sample of origin, sequenced in a study of cytomegalovirus exposure and HLA in healthy donors. The PCR was carried out with 60 Vbeta primers and 13 Jbeta primers. This table comes from immunoSEQ multiplex PCR, and its TCRdb copy is limited to in-frame clones, with some not included. In the table there are about 140,000 clones, around 79% of which are singletons. Sequencing input: PBMCs. These receptors came from a man between 18 and 29 years old in good health and CMV-seronegative.

J is TRBJ1-6 and V is TRBV7-8, with TRBD1 as a possible D gene (6 bases). The CDR3 runs to 15 residues. Germline loops: CDR1 SGHVS, CDR2 FQNEAQ. Trimming stripped 5 bases from V and 3 bases from J, with 11 bases between. The CDR3 sequence: CASSVTGRYNSPLHF. As DNA, the CDR3 is TGTGCCAGCAGCGTGACAGGACGCTATAATTCACCCCTCCACTTT.

This clone was found once. The chain employs TRBV2 and TRBJ1-6; D is unclear. There are 14 residues in the CDR3. V was trimmed by 4 bases and J by 10 bases, leaving 14 bases between them. Germline CDR1 is SNHLY and CDR2 is FYNNEI. The DNA for the CDR3 is TGTGCCAGCAGTGTGGGCGGGGAAGGGTCACCCCTCCACTTT. Its translation: CASSVGGEGSPLHF.

The V gene is TRBV5-1, the J gene TRBJ2-1; 8 positions agree with TRBD1. Germline-derived CDR1 and CDR2 are SGHRS and YFSETQ. The CDR3 runs to 15 residues. J gave up 5 bases and V 4 bases, and 8 bases lay outside the gene matches. CDR3 protein: CASSGQGAGNNEQFF. The CDR3 coding sequence is TGCGCCAGCAGCGGACAGGGTGCGGGGAACAATGAGCAGTTCTTC. The variable domain in full, with the rest retrieved from reference TRBV5-1 and TRBJ2-1, is KAGVTQTPRYLIKTRGQQVTLSCSPISGHRSVSWYQQTPGQGLQFLFEYFSETQRNKGNFPGRFSGRQFSNSRSEMNVSTLELGDSALYLCASSGQGAGNNEQFFGPGTRLTVL.

This chain uses TRBV19 with TRBJ1-2, with TRBD1 matching over 7 bases. V dropped 4 bases and J dropped 2; count of bases not matched to a gene: 10. CDR1 is LNHDA and CDR2 is SQIVND in the germline V gene (reference sequence). There are 16 residues in the CDR3. The CDR3 sequence: CASSTPTGRLNYGYTF. The CDR3 DNA reads TGTGCCAGTAGTACCCCGACAGGGCGCCTCAACTATGGCTACACCTTC.

The chain joins TRBV29-1 to TRBJ1-2; D perhaps matches TRBD1 (6 bases). V lost 3 bases, J lost 4 bases, and 18 bases lay in between. The germline CDR1 and CDR2 sequences are SQVTM and ANQGSEA. This CDR3 contains 15 residues. Here the CDR3 reads CSVDRVDRQPYGYTF. The CDR3 DNA is TGCAGCGTTGATCGGGTCGACAGGCAACCCTATGGCTACACCTTC.